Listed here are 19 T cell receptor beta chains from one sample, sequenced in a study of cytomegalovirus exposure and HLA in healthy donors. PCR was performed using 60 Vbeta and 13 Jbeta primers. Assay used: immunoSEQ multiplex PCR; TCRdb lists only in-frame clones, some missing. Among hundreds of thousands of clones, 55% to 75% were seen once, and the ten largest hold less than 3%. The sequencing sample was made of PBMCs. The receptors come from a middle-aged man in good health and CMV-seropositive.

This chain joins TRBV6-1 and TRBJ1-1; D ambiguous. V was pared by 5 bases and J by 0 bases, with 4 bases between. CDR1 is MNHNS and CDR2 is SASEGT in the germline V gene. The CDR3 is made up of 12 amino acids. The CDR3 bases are TGTGCCAGCAGTCCTGTGAACACTGAAGCTTTCTTT. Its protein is CASSPVNTEAFF.

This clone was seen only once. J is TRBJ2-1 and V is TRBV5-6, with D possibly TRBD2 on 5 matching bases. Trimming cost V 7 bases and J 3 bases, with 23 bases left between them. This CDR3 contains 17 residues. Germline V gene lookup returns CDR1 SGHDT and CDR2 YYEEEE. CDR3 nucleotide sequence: TGTGCCAGCGACCAACGACAAAGGAGAGGGTTCTACAATGAGCAGTTCTTC. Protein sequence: CASDQRQRRGFYNEQFF.

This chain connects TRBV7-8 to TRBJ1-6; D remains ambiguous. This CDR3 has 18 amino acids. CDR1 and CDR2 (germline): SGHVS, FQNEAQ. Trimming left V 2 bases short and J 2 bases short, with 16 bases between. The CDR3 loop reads CASSLKQALITYNSPLHF. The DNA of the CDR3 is TGTGCCAGCAGCTTAAAGCAGGCGCTAATAACCTATAATTCACCCCTCCACTTT. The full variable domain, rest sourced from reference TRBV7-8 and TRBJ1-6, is GAGVSQSPRYKVAKRGQDVALRCDPISGHVSLFWYQQALGQGPEFLTYFQNEAQLDKSGLPSDRFFAERPEGSVSTLKIQRTQQEDSAVYLCASSLKQALITYNSPLHFGNGTRLTVT.

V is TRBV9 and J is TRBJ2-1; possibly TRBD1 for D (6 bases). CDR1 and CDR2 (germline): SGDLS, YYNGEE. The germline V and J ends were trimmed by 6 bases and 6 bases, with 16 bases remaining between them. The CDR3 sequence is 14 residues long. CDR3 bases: TGTGCCAGCAACTCAGGGGACCCCTCCAATGAGCAGTTCTTC. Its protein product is CASNSGDPSNEQFF.

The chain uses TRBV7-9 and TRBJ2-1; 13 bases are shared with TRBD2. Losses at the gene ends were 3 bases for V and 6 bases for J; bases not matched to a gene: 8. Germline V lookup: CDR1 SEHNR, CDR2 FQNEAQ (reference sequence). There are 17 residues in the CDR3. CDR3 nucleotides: TGTGCCAGCAGCTTCCGTCTACTAGCGGGGGGGCCCAATGAGCAGTTCTTC. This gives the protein CASSFRLLAGGPNEQFF.

Here the CDR3 reads CASSIDPGQGIHEQYF. The CDR3 DNA follows: TGTGCCAGTAGTATAGATCCGGGACAGGGAATCCACGAGCAGTACTTC. The rearrangement joins TRBV19 to TRBJ2-7; 9 bases map to TRBD1. This CDR3 contains 16 residues. J gave up 5 bases and V 0 bases, and 8 bases lay outside the gene matches. Germline-derived CDR1 and CDR2 are LNHDA and SQIVND (reference sequence).

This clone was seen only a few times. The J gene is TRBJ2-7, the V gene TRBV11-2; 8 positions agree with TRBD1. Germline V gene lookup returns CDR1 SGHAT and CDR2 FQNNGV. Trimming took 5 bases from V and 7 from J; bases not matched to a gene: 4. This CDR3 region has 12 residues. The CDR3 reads CASSRDRREQYF. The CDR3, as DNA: TGTGCCAGCAGCAGGGACAGGCGGGAGCAGTACTTC.

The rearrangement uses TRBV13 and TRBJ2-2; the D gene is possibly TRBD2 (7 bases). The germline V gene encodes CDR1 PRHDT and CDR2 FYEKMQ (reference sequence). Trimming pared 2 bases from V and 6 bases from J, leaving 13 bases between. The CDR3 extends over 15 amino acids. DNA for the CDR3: TGTGCCAGCAGCTTACGGGGGGCACCCCCCGGGGAGCTGTTTTTT. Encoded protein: CASSLRGAPPGELFF.

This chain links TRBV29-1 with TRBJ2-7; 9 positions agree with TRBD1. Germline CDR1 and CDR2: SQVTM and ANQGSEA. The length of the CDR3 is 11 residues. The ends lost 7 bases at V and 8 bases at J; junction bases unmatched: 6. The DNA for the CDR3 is TGCAGCGCTTCGGACAGGGGAAAGCAGTACTTC. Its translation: CSASDRGKQYF.

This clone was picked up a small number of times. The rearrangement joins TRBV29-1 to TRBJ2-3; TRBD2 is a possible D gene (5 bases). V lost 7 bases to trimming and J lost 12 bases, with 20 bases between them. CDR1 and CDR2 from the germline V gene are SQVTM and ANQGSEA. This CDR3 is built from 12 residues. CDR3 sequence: CSARRGLDSQYF. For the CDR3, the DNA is TGCAGCGCGAGGAGAGGATTGGACTCCCAGTATTTT.

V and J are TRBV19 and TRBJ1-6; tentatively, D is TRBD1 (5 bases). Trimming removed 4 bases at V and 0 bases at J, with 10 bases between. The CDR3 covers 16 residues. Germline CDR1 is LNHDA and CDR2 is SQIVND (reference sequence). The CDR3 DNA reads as TGTGCCAGTAGTACGTCGGACACCTCCTATAATTCACCCCTCCACTTT. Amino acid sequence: CASSTSDTSYNSPLHF.

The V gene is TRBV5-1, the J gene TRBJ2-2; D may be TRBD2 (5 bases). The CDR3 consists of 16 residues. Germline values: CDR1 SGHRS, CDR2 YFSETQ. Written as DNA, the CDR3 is TGCGGGAGCAGCCTCCGGGGTGGCACGAACACCGGGGAGCTGTTTTTT. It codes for CGSSLRGGTNTGELFF.

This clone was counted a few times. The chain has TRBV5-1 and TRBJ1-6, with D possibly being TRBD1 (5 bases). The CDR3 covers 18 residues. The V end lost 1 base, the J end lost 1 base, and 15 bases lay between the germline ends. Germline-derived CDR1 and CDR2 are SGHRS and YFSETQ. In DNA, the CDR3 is TGCGCCAGCAGCTTGACGGCAGGGTCGGTTTCCTATAATTCACCCCTCCACTTT. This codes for CASSLTAGSVSYNSPLHF.

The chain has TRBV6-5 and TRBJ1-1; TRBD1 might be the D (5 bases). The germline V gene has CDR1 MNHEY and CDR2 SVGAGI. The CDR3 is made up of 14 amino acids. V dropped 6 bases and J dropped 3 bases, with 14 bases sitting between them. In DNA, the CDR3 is TGTGCCAGCAGCCGCGGAGGGACCTACACTGAAGCTTTCTTT. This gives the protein CASSRGGTYTEAFF.

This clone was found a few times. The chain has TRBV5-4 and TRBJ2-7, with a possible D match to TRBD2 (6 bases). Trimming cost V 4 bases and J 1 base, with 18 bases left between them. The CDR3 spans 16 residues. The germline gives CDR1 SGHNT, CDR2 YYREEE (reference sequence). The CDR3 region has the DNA TGTGCCAGCAGCCCTTCCGGGGGATCCAGTTCCTACGAGCAGTACTTC. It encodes CASSPSGGSSSYEQYF.

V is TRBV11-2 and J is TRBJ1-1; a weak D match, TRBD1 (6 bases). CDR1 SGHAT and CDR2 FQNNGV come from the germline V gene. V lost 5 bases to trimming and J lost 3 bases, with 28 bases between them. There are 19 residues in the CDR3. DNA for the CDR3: TGTGCCAGCAGCCGATTTTCCCCCGGACAGTCGTTAATCGACACTGAAGCTTTCTTT. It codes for CASSRFSPGQSLIDTEAFF.

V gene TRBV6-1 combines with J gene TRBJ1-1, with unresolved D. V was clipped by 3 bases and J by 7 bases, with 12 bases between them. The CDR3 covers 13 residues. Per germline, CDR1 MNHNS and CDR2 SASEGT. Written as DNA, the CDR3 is TGTGCCAGCAGTGAGACACAGAGACGTGAAGCTTTCTTT. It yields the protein CASSETQRREAFF.

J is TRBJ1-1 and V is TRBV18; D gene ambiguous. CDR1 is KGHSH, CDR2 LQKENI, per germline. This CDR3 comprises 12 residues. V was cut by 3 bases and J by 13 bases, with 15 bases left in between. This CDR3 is CASSPPAGRGFF. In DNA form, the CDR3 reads TGTGCCAGCTCACCTCCCGCCGGCAGAGGTTTCTTT. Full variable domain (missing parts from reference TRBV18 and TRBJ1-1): NAGVMQNPRHLVRRRGQEARLRCSPMKGHSHVYWYRQLPEEGLKFMVYLQKENIIDESGMPKERFSAEFPKEGPSILRIQQVVRGDSAAYFCASSPPAGRGFFGQGTRLTVV.

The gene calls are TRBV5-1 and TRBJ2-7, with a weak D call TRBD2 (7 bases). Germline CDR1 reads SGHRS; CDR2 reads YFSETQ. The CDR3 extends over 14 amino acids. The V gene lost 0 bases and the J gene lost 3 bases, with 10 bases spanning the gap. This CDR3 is CASSLEGGDYEQYF. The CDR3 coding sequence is TGCGCCAGCAGCTTGGAAGGGGGGGACTACGAGCAGTACTTC.